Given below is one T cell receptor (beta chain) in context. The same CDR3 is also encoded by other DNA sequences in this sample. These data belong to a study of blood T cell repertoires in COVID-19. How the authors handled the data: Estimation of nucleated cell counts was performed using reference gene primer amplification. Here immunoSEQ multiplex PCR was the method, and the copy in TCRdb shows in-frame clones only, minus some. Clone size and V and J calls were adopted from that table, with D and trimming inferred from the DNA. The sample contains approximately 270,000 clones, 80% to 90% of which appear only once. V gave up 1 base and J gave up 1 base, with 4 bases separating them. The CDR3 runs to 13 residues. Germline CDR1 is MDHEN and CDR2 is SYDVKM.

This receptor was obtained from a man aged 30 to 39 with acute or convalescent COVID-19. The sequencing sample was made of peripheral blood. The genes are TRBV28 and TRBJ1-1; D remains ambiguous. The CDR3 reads CASSLSGNTEAFF. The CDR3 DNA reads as TGTGCCAGCAGTTTATCCGGGAACACTGAAGCTTTCTTT.